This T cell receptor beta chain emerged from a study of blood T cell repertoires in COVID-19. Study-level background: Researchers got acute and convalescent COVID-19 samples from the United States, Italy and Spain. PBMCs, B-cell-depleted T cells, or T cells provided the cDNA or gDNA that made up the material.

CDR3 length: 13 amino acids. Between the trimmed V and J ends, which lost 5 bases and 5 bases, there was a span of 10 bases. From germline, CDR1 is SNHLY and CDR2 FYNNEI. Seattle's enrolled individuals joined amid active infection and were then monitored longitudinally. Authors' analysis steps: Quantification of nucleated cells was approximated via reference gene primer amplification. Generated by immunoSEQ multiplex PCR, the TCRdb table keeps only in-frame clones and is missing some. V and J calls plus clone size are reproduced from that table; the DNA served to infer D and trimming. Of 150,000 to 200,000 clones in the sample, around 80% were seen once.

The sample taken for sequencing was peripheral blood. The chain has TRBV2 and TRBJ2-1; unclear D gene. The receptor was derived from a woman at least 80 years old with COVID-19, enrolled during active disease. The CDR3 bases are TGTGCCAGCAGTCCCATCCGGGACAATGAGCAGTTCTTC. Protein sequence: CASSPIRDNEQFF.